Listed below are T cell receptor beta chains from one sample, sequenced in a study. Via MiXCR, TCRdb re-called the 5' RACE reads, giving one row per CDR3 protein. There are around 29,000 distinct CDR3 sequences in the sample; approximately 30% occur only once, and around 4% lies in the top ten. The sequenced sample was naive CD4+ T cells sorted from a lymph node. Source of these receptors: a female donor with breast cancer. CDR3s include the opening cysteine and the closing phenylalanine or tryptophan. The D gene is left open where the match is weak. Only some rows state a clone size, as once, few, many or a class for expanded clones.

v_gene: TRBV28; d_gene: .; abundance: .; j_gene: TRBJ1-1; CDR3nt: TGTGCCAGCAGTTTATCTTCAGGGCCCGCTGAAGCTTTCTTT; CDR3aa: CASSLSSGPAEAFF
v_gene: TRBV5-5; d_gene: .; abundance: .; j_gene: TRBJ2-3; CDR3nt: TGTGCCAGCAGCTTGGATCCAGCCACAGATACGCAGTATTTT; CDR3aa: CASSLDPATDTQYF
v_gene: TRBV10-1; d_gene: .; abundance: medium-sized; j_gene: TRBJ2-5; CDR3nt: TGCGCCAGCAGTGAGTCGGCGGGCCAAGAGACCCAGTACTTC; CDR3aa: CASSESAGQETQYF
v_gene: TRBV28; d_gene: TRBD2; abundance: few; j_gene: TRBJ2-3; CDR3nt: TGTGCCAGCAGTTTATCGCGGGAGTTGGATACGCAGTATTTT; CDR3aa: CASSLSRELDTQYF
v_gene: TRBV15; d_gene: TRBD2; abundance: few; j_gene: TRBJ2-1; CDR3nt: TGTGCCACCAGCGCTCCAGGGCGGGAGTTCAATGAGCAGTTCTTC; CDR3aa: CATSAPGREFNEQFF
v_gene: TRBV4-1; d_gene: .; abundance: .; j_gene: TRBJ2-7; CDR3nt: TGCGCCAGCAGCCTGACAAGTTTCCAACCGGAGCAGTACTTC; CDR3aa: CASSLTSFQPEQYF
v_gene: TRBV27; d_gene: .; abundance: few; j_gene: TRBJ1-2; CDR3nt: TGTGCCAGCAGTTTAAGTGGGGGTGGCTACACCTTC; CDR3aa: CASSLSGGGYTF
v_gene: TRBV27; d_gene: .; abundance: .; j_gene: TRBJ1-5; CDR3nt: TGTGCCAGCAGTTTCGGGGGGAGAGGTCAGCCCCAGCATTTT; CDR3aa: CASSFGGRGQPQHF
v_gene: TRBV20-1; d_gene: TRBD2; abundance: .; j_gene: TRBJ2-1; CDR3nt: TGCAGTGCTAGGGGAAGCACTAGCGGGACCCTGGGGGACAATGAGCAGTTCTTC; CDR3aa: CSARGSTSGTLGDNEQFF
v_gene: TRBV12-3/TRBV12-4; d_gene: .; abundance: many; j_gene: TRBJ1-1; CDR3nt: TGTGCCAGCAGTTGGGTAGGAGGGAACACTGAAGCTTTCTTT; CDR3aa: CASSWVGGNTEAFF
v_gene: TRBV9; d_gene: .; abundance: medium-sized; j_gene: TRBJ2-7; CDR3nt: TGTGCCAGCAGCCCATCCTCCGACGAGCAGTACTTC; CDR3aa: CASSPSSDEQYF
v_gene: TRBV4-1; d_gene: .; abundance: .; j_gene: TRBJ1-5; CDR3nt: TGCGCCAGCAGCCAGGGGGTGGGCAATCAGCCCCAGCATTTT; CDR3aa: CASSQGVGNQPQHF
v_gene: TRBV6-5; d_gene: .; abundance: .; j_gene: TRBJ2-5; CDR3nt: TGTGCCAGCCGCGCGGGGAGGGAGACCCAGTACTTC; CDR3aa: CASRAGRETQYF
v_gene: TRBV5-1; d_gene: .; abundance: once; j_gene: TRBJ2-5; CDR3nt: TGCGCCAGCAGATCTACAGGGACTCCGGGAGAGACCCAGTACTTC; CDR3aa: CASRSTGTPGETQYF
v_gene: TRBV9; d_gene: TRBD2; abundance: .; j_gene: TRBJ2-7; CDR3nt: TGTGCCAGCAGCTTCCACGGGACTAGCGGGCCCTACGAGCAGTATTTC; CDR3aa: CASSFHGTSGPYEQYF
v_gene: TRBV20-1; d_gene: .; abundance: few; j_gene: TRBJ1-3; CDR3nt: TGCAGTGCTAGAGATCTGGCAGCCTCTGGAAACACCATATATTTT; CDR3aa: CSARDLAASGNTIYF
v_gene: TRBV12-3/TRBV12-4; d_gene: .; abundance: many; j_gene: TRBJ1-6; CDR3nt: TGTGCCAGCAGGGTAAACAGGGACTTTGGTTCACCCCTCCACTTT; CDR3aa: CASRVNRDFGSPLHF
v_gene: TRBV6-5; d_gene: .; abundance: few; j_gene: TRBJ2-1; CDR3nt: TGTGCCAGCATGAGATACAGGGAATACAATGAGCAGTTCTTC; CDR3aa: CASMRYREYNEQFF
v_gene: TRBV7-9; d_gene: TRBD2; abundance: once; j_gene: TRBJ2-2; CDR3nt: TGTGCCAGCAGCTTTACTAGCGGGACAGGCGGGGAGCTGTTTTTT; CDR3aa: CASSFTSGTGGELFF
v_gene: TRBV7-8; d_gene: .; abundance: many; j_gene: TRBJ2-3; CDR3nt: TGTGCCAGCAGTCAGTCAGATACGCAGTATTTT; CDR3aa: CASSQSDTQYF
v_gene: TRBV20-1; d_gene: TRBD1; abundance: .; j_gene: TRBJ1-6; CDR3nt: TGCAGTGCTAGTCAACAGGGGAATTCACCCCTCCACTTT; CDR3aa: CSASQQGNSPLHF
v_gene: TRBV12-3/TRBV12-4; d_gene: .; abundance: .; j_gene: TRBJ2-5; CDR3nt: TGTGCCAGCAGTTTAAGGCGACAGCAAGAGACCCAGTACTTC; CDR3aa: CASSLRRQQETQYF
v_gene: TRBV4-3; d_gene: .; abundance: .; j_gene: TRBJ2-7; CDR3nt: TGCGCCAGCAGCCAAGACACCAGCACCTACGAGCAGTACTTC; CDR3aa: CASSQDTSTYEQYF
v_gene: TRBV20-1; d_gene: .; abundance: .; j_gene: TRBJ2-7; CDR3nt: TGCAGTGCTAACCTGCAGGGCCAAGTACGCGGCGGGCAGTACTTC; CDR3aa: CSANLQGQVRGGQYF
v_gene: TRBV18; d_gene: TRBD1; abundance: .; j_gene: TRBJ2-7; CDR3nt: TGTGCCAGCTCATCCGGGACAGGGGGCGCCAGGTACGAGCAGTACTTC; CDR3aa: CASSSGTGGARYEQYF
v_gene: TRBV21-1; d_gene: .; abundance: few; j_gene: TRBJ2-6; CDR3nt: TGTGCCAGCAGCAAAAGTAACGGCTGGGGGAAGTCTGGGGCCAACGTCCTGACTTTC; CDR3aa: CASSKSNGWGKSGANVLTF
v_gene: TRBV10-3; d_gene: .; abundance: .; j_gene: TRBJ2-1; CDR3nt: TGTGCCATCTGGGCGGGGAGCTCCTACAATGAGCAGTTCTTC; CDR3aa: CAIWAGSSYNEQFF
v_gene: TRBV11-2; d_gene: TRBD2; abundance: .; j_gene: TRBJ2-3; CDR3nt: TGTGCCAGCAGCTCAAGGACTAGCGGATACACAGATACGCAGTATTTT; CDR3aa: CASSSRTSGYTDTQYF
v_gene: TRBV5-1; d_gene: .; abundance: .; j_gene: TRBJ2-7; CDR3nt: TGCGCCAGCAGCTTGGGGACGGGGACCTCCCGCGAGCAGTACTTC; CDR3aa: CASSLGTGTSREQYF